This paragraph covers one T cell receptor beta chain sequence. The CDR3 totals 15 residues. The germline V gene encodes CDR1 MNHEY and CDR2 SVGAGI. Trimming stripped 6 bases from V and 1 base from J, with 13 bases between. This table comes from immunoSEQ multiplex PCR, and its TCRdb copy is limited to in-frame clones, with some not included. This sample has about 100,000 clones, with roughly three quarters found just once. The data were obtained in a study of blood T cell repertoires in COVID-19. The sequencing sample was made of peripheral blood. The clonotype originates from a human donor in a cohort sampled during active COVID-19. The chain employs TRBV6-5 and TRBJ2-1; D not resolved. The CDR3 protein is CASRKNAESYNEQFF. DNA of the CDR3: TGTGCCAGCAGGAAGAATGCCGAGTCCTACAATGAGCAGTTCTTC.